What follows describes a single T cell receptor (beta chain). The repertoire was sequenced with immunoSEQ multiplex PCR; TCRdb's copy has only in-frame clones and lacks some. The sample records tens of thousands of clones, 70% to 85% being singletons. Stated time point: after dendritic cell vaccination, including at tumor progression/relapse. The sample is drawn from a study of glioma-infiltrating T cells after dendritic cell vaccination. The CDR3 covers 15 residues. Germline assignment: CDR1 SGHRS and CDR2 YFSETQ. Germline trimming cut 0 bases from V and 5 bases from J; bases unmatched to any gene: 4.

This TCR was sampled from a human donor with glioblastoma. The material sequenced was blood, taken after dendritic cell vaccination. This sequence joins TRBV5-1 and TRBJ2-3; 9 bases map to TRBD1. The CDR3 nucleotides are TGCGCCAGCAGCTTGGCCGGGACAGGGCAAGATACGCAGTATTTT. This encodes CASSLAGTGQDTQYF.